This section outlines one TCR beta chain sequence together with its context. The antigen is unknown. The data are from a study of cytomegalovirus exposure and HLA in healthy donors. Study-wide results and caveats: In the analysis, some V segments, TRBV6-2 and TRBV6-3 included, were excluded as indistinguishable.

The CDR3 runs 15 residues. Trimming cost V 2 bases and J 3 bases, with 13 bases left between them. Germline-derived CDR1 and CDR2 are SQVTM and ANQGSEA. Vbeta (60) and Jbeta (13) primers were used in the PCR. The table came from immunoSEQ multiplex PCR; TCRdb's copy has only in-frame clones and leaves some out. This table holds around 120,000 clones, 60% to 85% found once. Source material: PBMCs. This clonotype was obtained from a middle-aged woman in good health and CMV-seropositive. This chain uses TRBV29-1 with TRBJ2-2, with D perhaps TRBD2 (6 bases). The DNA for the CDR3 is TGCAGCGTTGAACGGAGGGGATTGGACACCGGGGAGCTGTTTTTT. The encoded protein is CSVERRGLDTGELFF.